The clone carrying this TCR beta chain was observed a few times. The CDR3 length is 13 residues. Trimming pared 1 base from V and 5 bases from J, leaving 8 bases between. Germline lookup yields CDR1 MNHEY and CDR2 SMNVEV (reference sequence). The sample belongs to a study of CD8 T cells in ankylosing spondylitis. Making the TCR beta libraries involved quantitative 5'-RACE with molecular barcodes. TCRdb re-derived calls from the 5' RACE reads in MiXCR, one entry per CDR3 protein. The data show about 360,000 distinct CDR3 sequences, with 20% to 25% seen just once and around 12% held by the top ten. This chain uses TRBV27 with TRBJ2-5, with D uncertain. Source material: blood, either unsorted or a sorted T cell fraction (not recorded which). The clonotype originates from a male donor with ankylosing spondylitis or in good health (not recorded which). DNA for the CDR3: TGTGCCAGCAGTTTATTGTCTAGGGAGACCCAGTACTTC. Its protein product is CASSLLSRETQYF.